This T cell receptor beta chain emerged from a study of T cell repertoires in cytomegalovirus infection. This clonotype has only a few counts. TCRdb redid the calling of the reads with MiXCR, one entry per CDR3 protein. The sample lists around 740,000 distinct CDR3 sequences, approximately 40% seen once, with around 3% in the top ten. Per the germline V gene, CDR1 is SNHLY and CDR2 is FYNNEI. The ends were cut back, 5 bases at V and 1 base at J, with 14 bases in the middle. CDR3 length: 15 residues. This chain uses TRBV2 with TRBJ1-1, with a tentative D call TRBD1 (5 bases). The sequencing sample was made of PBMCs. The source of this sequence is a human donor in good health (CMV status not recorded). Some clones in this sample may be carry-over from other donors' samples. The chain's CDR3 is CASSTTGAGNTEAFF. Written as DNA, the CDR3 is TGTGCCAGCAGTACAACAGGCGCGGGGAACACTGAAGCTTTCTTT.